This TCR beta chain was sequenced during a study of cytotoxic CD8 clonotypes in ibrutinib-treated CLL. Study-wide background: The study included 11 relapsed/refractory and roughly 15 treatment-naive patients; 17 to 18 had IGHV unmutated disease.

The V end lost 4 bases, the J end lost 1 base, and 10 bases lay between the germline ends. The CDR3 is made up of 14 amino acids. Looked up from germline, CDR1 is MGHRA and CDR2 is YSYEKL. Sequencing used immunoSEQ multiplex PCR; TCRdb keeps in-frame clones, though not all of them. Found here are roughly 150,000 clones, more than 65% of them singletons; the top ten hold about 2.1%. The chain combines TRBV4-1 with TRBJ1-1, with D hard to call. The origin of this receptor is a human donor with chronic lymphocytic leukemia. The sample consisted of PBMCs, taken after 12 months of ibrutinib treatment. The CDR3 DNA reads as TGCGCCAGCAGCCCCATCCTCCGGAACACTGAAGCTTTCTTT. This codes for CASSPILRNTEAFF.